Presented here are 26 T cell receptor beta chains from one specimen sequenced in a study of CD8 T cells in ankylosing spondylitis. A single record per CDR3 protein comes from TCRdb applying MiXCR to the 5' RACE reads. Of approximately 42,000 distinct CDR3 sequences in the sample, 4% were seen once. Sequencing was carried out using blood, either unsorted or a sorted T cell fraction (not recorded which). The receptors originated from a female donor with ankylosing spondylitis or in good health (not recorded which).

This clonotype was found many times. The chain is built from TRBV9 and TRBJ1-4; the match to TRBD1 covers 10 bases. Trimming took 0 bases from V and 6 from J; bases not matched to a gene: 2. The CDR3 contains 15 residues. CDR1 is SGDLS, CDR2 YYNGEE, per germline. This CDR3 reads CASSVGGQGDEKLFF. As DNA, the CDR3 is TGTGCCAGCAGCGTAGGTGGACAGGGGGATGAAAAACTGTTTTTT. Drawing the rest from reference TRBV9 and TRBJ1-4, the complete variable domain is DSGVTQTPKHLITATGQRVTLRCSPRSGDLSVYWYQQSLDQGLQFLIQYYNGEERAKGNILERFSAQQFPDLHSELNLSSLELGDSALYFCASSVGGQGDEKLFFGSGTQLSVL.

This clonotype has at least ten counts. The chain carries TRBV9 and TRBJ2-1; weak D call: TRBD2 (5 bases). The CDR3 is made up of 13 amino acids. Trimming took 4 bases from V and 6 from J, leaving 11 bases between them. Germline-derived CDR1 and CDR2 are SGDLS and YYNGEE. For the CDR3, the DNA is TGTGCCAGCAGCCCCGGGGTTGTCAATGAGCAGTTCTTC. Amino acid sequence: CASSPGVVNEQFF.

By frequency in the sample, this clonotype is medium-sized. This sequence joins TRBV9 and TRBJ1-2; 8 nucleotides match TRBD1. CDR1 SGDLS and CDR2 YYNGEE come from the germline V gene. This CDR3 has 14 amino acids. The junction had 5 bases not matched to a gene; V was cut back by 4 bases and J by 3 bases. The CDR3 region has the DNA TGTGCCAGCAGCTCACCGGACAGGGACTATGGCTACACCTTC. The encoded protein is CASSSPDRDYGYTF.

Relative to its sample, this clonotype is medium-sized. One end of the junction does not line up with germline, which may come from a read error. DNA of the CDR3: TGTGCCAGCAGCGTAGAGGACAGGGGGTCTTGTACCTTC. Its translation is CASSVEDRGSCTF. The chain links TRBV9 to TRBJ1-1; TRBD1 agrees at 10 bases. This CDR3 has 13 residues. Germline CDR1 reads SGDLS; CDR2 reads YYNGEE.

This clonotype has ten or more counts. The chain has TRBV9 and TRBJ2-4; D gene ambiguous. V lost 3 bases to trimming and J lost 0 bases, with 10 bases between them. This CDR3 spans 15 amino acids. CDR1 and CDR2 (germline): SGDLS, YYNGEE. CDR3 protein: CASSADGVAKNIQYF. CDR3 DNA: TGTGCCAGCAGCGCCGACGGAGTAGCCAAAAACATTCAGTACTTC. The variable domain in full, completed from reference TRBV9 and TRBJ2-4, reads DSGVTQTPKHLITATGQRVTLRCSPRSGDLSVYWYQQSLDQGLQFLIQYYNGEERAKGNILERFSAQQFPDLHSELNLSSLELGDSALYFCASSADGVAKNIQYFGAGTRLSVL.

The table lists this clonotype with many counts. The chain uses TRBV9 and TRBJ2-4; 10 bases agree with TRBD2. Trimming removed 4 bases from V and 2 bases from J; junction bases left unmatched: 15. From germline, CDR1 is SGDLS and CDR2 YYNGEE. CDR3 length: 19 residues. In DNA form, the CDR3 reads TGTGCCAGCAGCCACGATTCATCATCTAGCGGGGGATCCAAAAACATTCAGTACTTC. Its protein product is CASSHDSSSSGGSKNIQYF.

This clonotype was recorded at least ten times. This chain links TRBV9 with TRBJ2-6, with D perhaps TRBD2 (6 bases). Germline CDR1 and CDR2: SGDLS and YYNGEE. The CDR3 is made up of 15 amino acids. Trimming took 5 bases from V and 4 from J, leaving 13 bases between them. CDR3 in amino acids: CASSLGGYGANVLTF. CDR3 nucleotides: TGTGCCAGCAGTCTCGGGGGATACGGGGCCAACGTCCTGACTTTC.

This clonotype has at least ten counts. The chain employs TRBV9 and TRBJ1-1, with D tentatively TRBD1 (5 bases). Germline V gives CDR1 SGDLS, CDR2 YYNGEE. V gave up 4 bases and J gave up 7 bases, with 17 bases separating them. The CDR3 is 14 amino acids. CDR3 nucleotides: TGTGCCAGCAGCTCACGGACAACCGAAGGTGAAGCTTTCTTT. This gives the protein CASSSRTTEGEAFF.

This clonotype has at least ten counts. The chain has TRBV9 and TRBJ2-1; 15 bases line up with TRBD2. After removal of 3 bases from V and 12 bases from J, the junction contained 16 bases not matched to a gene. This CDR3 is built from 18 residues. Germline lookup yields CDR1 SGDLS and CDR2 YYNGEE. The CDR3 spells CASSAPPGLAGGAQAQFF. The CDR3 nucleotides read TGTGCCAGCAGCGCCCCCCCGGGACTAGCGGGGGGAGCCCAGGCGCAGTTCTTC.

This clonotype was picked up many times. The rearrangement joins TRBV9 to TRBJ1-3; D possibly corresponds to TRBD1 (5 bases). The CDR3 is 15 amino acids. In germline, CDR1 is SGDLS, CDR2 YYNGEE. Trimming removed 1 base from V and 3 bases from J, with 11 bases in between. CDR3 residues: CASSVWGSGGNTIYF. The CDR3 DNA is TGTGCCAGCAGCGTATGGGGGTCTGGTGGAAACACCATATATTTT. Looking up the rest from reference TRBV9 and TRBJ1-3 gives the full variable domain: DSGVTQTPKHLITATGQRVTLRCSPRSGDLSVYWYQQSLDQGLQFLIQYYNGEERAKGNILERFSAQQFPDLHSELNLSSLELGDSALYFCASSVWGSGGNTIYFGEGSWLTVV.

The chain is built from TRBV9 and TRBJ2-6, with 7 bases that match TRBD1. Germline values: CDR1 SGDLS, CDR2 YYNGEE. V was clipped by 4 bases and J by 2 bases; unmatched bases: 3. The CDR3 consists of 15 residues. The CDR3 loop is CASSKGQPGANVLTF. The CDR3 DNA reads TGTGCCAGCAGCAAGGGACAGCCTGGGGCCAACGTCCTGACTTTC.

In its sample, this clonotype is medium-sized. The J gene is TRBJ1-3, the V gene TRBV9; no clear D gene. This CDR3 has 15 amino acids. The ends were cut back, 3 bases at V and 0 bases at J, with 10 bases in the middle. Germline lookup yields CDR1 SGDLS and CDR2 YYNGEE. The CDR3 sequence: CASSAAGGSGNTIYF. DNA of the CDR3: TGTGCCAGCAGCGCAGCGGGCGGCTCTGGAAACACCATATATTTT.

This clonotype counts as medium-sized. The chain combines TRBV9 with TRBJ1-2; D is uncertain. CDR3 length: 15 residues. The ends were cut back, 0 bases at V and 0 bases at J, with 9 bases in the middle. The germline gives CDR1 SGDLS, CDR2 YYNGEE. The CDR3 reads CASSVDHFTNYGYTF. CDR3 DNA sequence: TGTGCCAGCAGCGTAGACCACTTCACTAACTATGGCTACACCTTC.

This clonotype has at least ten counts. This chain's CDR3 is CASSALRPSGNTIYF. The CDR3 DNA sequence: TGTGCCAGCAGCGCCCTTCGGCCCTCTGGAAACACCATATATTTT. V gene TRBV9 combines with J gene TRBJ1-3; D gene uncertain. V was pared by 3 bases and J by 0 bases, with 10 bases between. Germline lookup yields CDR1 SGDLS and CDR2 YYNGEE. The CDR3 runs 15 residues. The whole variable domain, remainder taken from reference TRBV9 and TRBJ1-3, is DSGVTQTPKHLITATGQRVTLRCSPRSGDLSVYWYQQSLDQGLQFLIQYYNGEERAKGNILERFSAQQFPDLHSELNLSSLELGDSALYFCASSALRPSGNTIYFGEGSWLTVV.

This clonotype was recorded many times. The gene calls are TRBV9 and TRBJ2-3, with 7 nucleotides matching TRBD1. The CDR3 loop spans 16 amino acids. CDR1 and CDR2 (germline): SGDLS, YYNGEE. J lost 1 base, V lost 5 bases, and 10 bases had no gene match. Here the CDR3 DNA reads TGTGCCAGCAGACCGGGACAGCCTTTCGGCACAGATACGCAGTATTTT. Its translation is CASRPGQPFGTDTQYF. Complete variable domain (other parts from reference TRBV9 and TRBJ2-3): DSGVTQTPKHLITATGQRVTLRCSPRSGDLSVYWYQQSLDQGLQFLIQYYNGEERAKGNILERFSAQQFPDLHSELNLSSLELGDSALYFCASRPGQPFGTDTQYFGPGTRLTVL.

This clonotype was detected many times. The genes are TRBV9 and TRBJ2-3; TRBD2 matches at 8 bases. V was pared by 3 bases and J by 4 bases, with 4 bases of the junction left unmatched. The CDR3 length is 14 residues. CDR1 and CDR2 from the germline V gene are SGDLS and YYNGEE. CDR3 sequence: CASSDLSGADTQYF. The CDR3 DNA follows: TGTGCCAGCAGCGACCTTAGCGGGGCAGATACGCAGTATTTT.

The chain employs TRBV9 and TRBJ1-3; D is unclear. CDR1 is SGDLS, CDR2 YYNGEE, per germline. This CDR3 has 16 residues. Trimming removed 1 base at V and 0 bases at J, with 11 bases between. The CDR3 reads CASSVTGSHSGNTIYF. For the CDR3, the DNA is TGTGCCAGCAGCGTAACCGGGAGTCACTCTGGAAACACCATATATTTT.

CDR3 sequence: CASSVGFTARTYEQYF. CDR3 bases: TGTGCCAGCAGCGTTGGTTTCACAGCGAGAACCTACGAGCAGTACTTC. J is TRBJ2-7 and V is TRBV9, with no clear D. The germline CDR1 and CDR2 sequences are SGDLS and YYNGEE. The CDR3 contains 16 residues. Trimming pared 2 bases from V and 2 bases from J, leaving 17 bases between.

Many counts were recorded for this clonotype. The rearrangement links TRBV9 to TRBJ2-1, with 7 bases aligning to TRBD1. The V gene's germline CDR1 is SGDLS and CDR2 YYNGEE. Trimming cost V 6 bases and J 4 bases; bases outside gene matches: 7. This CDR3 has 14 amino acids. CDR3 in amino acids: CASTRDSPYNEQFF. CDR3 in DNA: TGTGCCAGCACCAGGGACAGCCCTTACAATGAGCAGTTCTTC.

This clonotype was observed a few times. The CDR3 loop is CASSAGLAGSQKETQYF. The CDR3 DNA follows: TGTGCCAGCAGCGCGGGACTAGCGGGGAGCCAGAAAGAGACCCAGTACTTC. The chain joins TRBV9 to TRBJ2-5, with 13 bases fitting TRBD2. The CDR3 spans 17 residues. The trim removed 3 bases at V and 3 bases at J, leaving 8 bases unmatched. Per the germline V gene, CDR1 is SGDLS and CDR2 is YYNGEE.

This clonotype was seen at least ten times. The rearrangement joins TRBV9 to TRBJ1-2, with 7 positions matching TRBD1. The CDR3 sequence is 15 residues long. Per germline, CDR1 SGDLS and CDR2 YYNGEE. Trimming took 3 bases from V and 4 from J; bases not matched to a gene: 9. The CDR3 is CASSARTGVGYGYTF. The CDR3 region has the DNA TGTGCCAGCAGCGCCCGTACAGGGGTCGGCTATGGCTACACCTTC.

This clonotype was recorded many times. The chain is built from TRBV9 and TRBJ1-2, with D perhaps matching TRBD1 (6 bases). This CDR3 comprises 14 residues. The V and J ends lost 6 bases and 8 bases respectively, with 20 bases between them. Per germline, CDR1 SGDLS and CDR2 YYNGEE. In DNA, the CDR3 is TGTGCCAGCACTAGCAGAGACAGGTTAGAAGGCTACACCTTC. Protein sequence: CASTSRDRLEGYTF.

This clonotype was detected many times. For the CDR3, the DNA is TGTGCCAGCAGCGTAGACCAGCGGGGGGGCCAAGAGACCCAGTACTTC. Amino acids: CASSVDQRGGQETQYF. V and J are TRBV9 and TRBJ2-5; 10 nucleotides line up with TRBD2. Trimming took 0 bases from V and 1 from J; bases not matched to a gene: 3. The germline V gene encodes CDR1 SGDLS and CDR2 YYNGEE. This CDR3 has 16 residues.

This clonotype was seen repeatedly, ten times or more. The J gene is TRBJ2-5, the V gene TRBV9; a possible D gene is TRBD2 (5 bases). V shed 7 bases and J shed 2 bases, with 12 bases lying between them. Germline CDR1 is SGDLS and CDR2 is YYNGEE. The CDR3 runs 13 residues. The CDR3 region has the DNA TGTGCCAGCTCCGGGGTGGGACAAGAGACCCAGTACTTC. This gives the protein CASSGVGQETQYF. The variable domain in full, with the rest retrieved from reference TRBV9 and TRBJ2-5, is DSGVTQTPKHLITATGQRVTLRCSPRSGDLSVYWYQQSLDQGLQFLIQYYNGEERAKGNILERFSAQQFPDLHSELNLSSLELGDSALYFCASSGVGQETQYFGPGTRLLVL.

This clonotype was counted ten times or more. The rearrangement joins TRBV9 to TRBJ1-1; D is perhaps TRBD1 (5 bases). The CDR3 length is 13 residues. Germline V gene sequence: CDR1 SGDLS, CDR2 YYNGEE. Trimming left V 6 bases short and J 5 bases short, with 14 bases between. CDR3 region: CASNSAQGTEAFF. The CDR3, as DNA: TGTGCCAGCAACTCGGCCCAGGGAACTGAAGCTTTCTTT.

The chain recombines TRBV9 with TRBJ2-2; D may be TRBD1 (5 bases). The V gene's germline CDR1 is SGDLS and CDR2 YYNGEE. The length of the CDR3 is 14 residues. Trimming took off 0 bases at V and 5 bases at J, with 8 bases between the two ends. CDR3: CASSVASGTGELFF. The CDR3 nucleotides read TGTGCCAGCAGCGTAGCTTCAGGGACCGGGGAGCTGTTTTTT.